This T cell receptor (beta chain) was obtained from a study of tumor-infiltrating lymphocytes in primary liver carcinoma. The germline V gene has CDR1 SGHTA and CDR2 FQGTGA. This CDR3 spans 15 amino acids. Priming with a constant-region primer yielded TCR beta cDNA from around 0.45 ug total RNA. Slightly modified ARM-PCR served as the procedure for the TCR beta libraries. These libraries came from three rounds of nested multiplex PCR. The first two PCR rounds used TRBV1-TRBV30 primers with a Cbeta primer, roughly 10 cycles each. Via MiXCR, TCRdb re-called the multiplex PCR reads, giving one row per CDR3 protein. Found here are 320,000 or so distinct CDR3 sequences, about 60% of them singletons; the top ten hold around 9.5%. A word on this clonotype: Its target is not known. Possible read error: a much larger clone is one base away.

Study conclusions and caveats: Tumor region pairs showed greater overlap than either tumor-adjacent or tumor-blood pairs did.

Extraction also yielded germline DNA, while blood RNA was obtained from unsorted whole blood. Every patient had chronic HBV infection and was treatment-naive. This TCR was sampled from a man in his forties with primary liver carcinoma and hepatitis B virus infection. V gene TRBV7-3 combines with J gene TRBJ2-1; D unresolved. Specimen: peripheral blood. Here the CDR3 reads CASSLGPSSYNGQFF. CDR3 DNA sequence: TGTGCCAGCAGCTTAGGCCCGAGCTCCTACAATGGGCAGTTCTTC. The variable domain in full, completed from reference TRBV7-3 and TRBJ2-1, reads GAGVSQTPSNKVTEKGKYVELRCDPISGHTALYWYRQSLGQGPEFLIYFQGTGAADDSGLPNDRFFAVRPEGSVSTLKIQRTERGDSAVYLCASSLGPSSYNGQFFGPGTRLTVL.